This T cell receptor beta chain came from a study of blood T cells in healthy people across ages. Whole-study findings and limits: When set beside aged donors, long-lived donors presented more naive CD4+ cells and higher diversity.

Germline CDR1 reads SGDLS; CDR2 reads YYNGEE. Trimming pared 0 bases from V and 6 bases from J, leaving 10 bases between. This CDR3 is 14 amino acids long. This clonotype has at least ten counts. Its antigen is as yet unknown. Together with a sample-barcoded 5' primer, a J-beta primer mix was included in a second PCR lasting about 6 to 11 cycles. One entry per CDR3 protein, called by TCRdb with MiXCR from the 5' RACE reads. The sample contains hundreds of thousands of distinct CDR3 sequences, around 30% of which appear only once. This receptor was taken from a woman older than 75 in good health. Sequencing input: blood. V usage is TRBV9 and J usage is TRBJ2-4; D possibly uses TRBD1 or TRBD2 (6 bases each). CDR3 DNA: TGTGCCAGCAGCGTAGGTGGGGGGCCAAACATTCAGTACTTC. Residues: CASSVGGGPNIQYF.